This TCR beta chain was identified during a study of cytomegalovirus exposure and HLA in healthy donors. Study outcomes and limitations: Most TCR sequences were seen very rarely across donors, but some public TCRs occurred in many.

Repertoires were generated with immunoSEQ multiplex PCR, while TCRdb's copy carries only in-frame clones and drops some. The sample holds 330,000 or so clones, roughly 88% seen once. For this clone: Its target is unknown.

The donors were members of the validation cohort comprising approximately 110 subjects, separate from the roughly 680-subject first cohort. Trimming took off 6 bases at V and 0 bases at J, with 15 bases between the two ends. Germline V lookup: CDR1 MDHEN, CDR2 SYDVKM. The CDR3 consists of 16 residues. The sequence derives from a woman aged 18 to 35 in good health and CMV-seronegative. The V call is TRBV28, the J call TRBJ2-1; D is perhaps TRBD2 (6 bases). Sequencing was carried out using PBMCs. The CDR3 region is CASSPAAGSSYNEQFF. The DNA of the CDR3 is TGTGCCAGCAGCCCCGCGGCGGGGAGCTCCTACAATGAGCAGTTCTTC.